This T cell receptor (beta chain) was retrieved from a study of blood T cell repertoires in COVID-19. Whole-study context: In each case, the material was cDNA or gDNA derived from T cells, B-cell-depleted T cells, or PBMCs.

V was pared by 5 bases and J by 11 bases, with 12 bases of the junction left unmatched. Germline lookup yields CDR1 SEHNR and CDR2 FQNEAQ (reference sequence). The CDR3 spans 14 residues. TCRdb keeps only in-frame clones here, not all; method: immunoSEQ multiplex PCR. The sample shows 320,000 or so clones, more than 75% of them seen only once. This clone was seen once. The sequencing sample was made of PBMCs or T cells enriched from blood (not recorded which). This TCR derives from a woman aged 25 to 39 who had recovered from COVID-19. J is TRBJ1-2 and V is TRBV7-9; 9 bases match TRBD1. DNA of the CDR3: TGTGCCAGCAGCATTAGCGCCCGGACAGGGGATTACACCTTC. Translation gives CASSISARTGDYTF. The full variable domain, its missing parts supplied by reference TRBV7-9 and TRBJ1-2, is DTGVSQNPRHKITKRGQNVTFRCDPISEHNRLYWYRQTLGQGPEFLTYFQNEAQLEKSRLLSDRFSAERPKGSFSTLEIQRTEQGDSAMYLCASSISARTGDYTFGSGTRLTVV.